One sample yielded the 14 T cell receptor beta chains listed below, sequenced in a study of control samples from healthy donors and cancer patients. The assay was immunoSEQ multiplex PCR, and TCRdb's table has in-frame clones only and misses some. The data contain around 150,000 clones, 96% of them singletons. Specimen: blood. The receptor source for this set is a woman aged 25 to 39 in good health.

The chain couples TRBV6-1 to TRBJ1-4; D unclear. Germline V lookup: CDR1 MNHNS, CDR2 SASEGT. The CDR3 is 14 amino acids. Trimming cost V 5 bases and J 8 bases, with 15 bases left between them. Here the CDR3 reads CASSLGDLSEKLFF. The DNA of the CDR3 is TGTGCCAGCAGTCTGGGTGATCTTTCGGAAAAACTGTTTTTT.

The chain carries TRBV2 and TRBJ2-7; TRBD2 matches at 13 bases. The V and J ends lost 6 bases and 5 bases, in that order; junction bases with no gene match: 4. CDR1 is SNHLY and CDR2 is FYNNEI in the germline V gene. The CDR3 has 14 residues. In DNA form, the CDR3 reads TGTGCCAGCAGAACTAGCGGGAGGGTCCACGAGCAGTACTTC. Protein sequence: CASRTSGRVHEQYF.

The chain uses TRBV11-2 and TRBJ2-2; D gene unclear. There are 13 residues in the CDR3. The germline gives CDR1 SGHAT, CDR2 FQNNGV. V shed 1 base and J shed 4 bases, with 4 bases lying between them. DNA of the CDR3: TGTGCCAGCAGCTTAGTATCCACCGGGGAGCTGTTTTTT. Translation gives CASSLVSTGELFF.

The chain is built from TRBV30 and TRBJ2-7; D unresolved. V lost 1 base and J 3 bases, leaving 7 bases between the germline ends. The CDR3 is 12 residues long. From germline, CDR1 is GTSNPN and CDR2 SVGIG (reference sequence). CDR3 sequence: CAWSAGVYEQYF. The CDR3 bases are TGTGCCTGGAGTGCAGGAGTCTACGAGCAGTACTTC.

V is TRBV5-1 and J is TRBJ1-5; D is undetermined. The CDR3 covers 15 residues. Per the germline V gene, CDR1 is SGHRS and CDR2 is YFSETQ. The V end lost 0 bases, the J end lost 1 base, and 8 bases lay between the germline ends. The DNA for the CDR3 is TGCGCCAGCAGCTTGGGGACCACCAGCAATCAGCCCCAGCATTTT. The encoded protein is CASSLGTTSNQPQHF. The full variable domain, its missing parts supplied by reference TRBV5-1 and TRBJ1-5, is KAGVTQTPRYLIKTRGQQVTLSCSPISGHRSVSWYQQTPGQGLQFLFEYFSETQRNKGNFPGRFSGRQFSNSRSEMNVSTLELGDSALYLCASSLGTTSNQPQHFGDGTRLSIL.

The chain carries TRBV3-1 (or the pseudogene TRBV3-2) and TRBJ1-1; D may be TRBD1 (5 bases). The CDR3 spans 15 residues. V lost 1 base and J 2 bases, leaving 11 bases between the germline ends. CDR1 is LGHDT and CDR2 is YNNKEL in the germline V gene (reference sequence). The DNA of the CDR3 is TGTGCCAGCAGCCAAGGCAGGGACGGTAACACTGAAGCTTTCTTT. Translation: CASSQGRDGNTEAFF.

This clone appeared once. This chain connects TRBV28 to TRBJ1-5; 9 nucleotides line up with TRBD1. Germline loops: CDR1 MDHEN, CDR2 SYDVKM. The CDR3 has 15 amino acids. J was trimmed by 4 bases and V by 6 bases; bases with no gene match: 7. The CDR3 coding sequence is TGTGCCAGCAGAGAGACAGGGGGGATGAATCAGCCCCAGCATTTT. It is translated as CASRETGGMNQPQHF. Combining the CDR3 with reference TRBV28 and TRBJ1-5 gives the whole variable domain DVKVTQSSRYLVKRTGEKVFLECVQDMDHENMFWYRQDPGLGLRLIYFSYDVKMKEKGDIPEGYSVSREKKERFSLILESASTNQTSMYLCASRETGGMNQPQHFGDGTRLSIL.

V is TRBV6-5 and J is TRBJ2-5; D is undetermined. Germline V lookup: CDR1 MNHEY, CDR2 SVGAGI. CDR3 length: 14 residues. V was pared by 0 bases and J by 2 bases, with 7 bases between. The chain's CDR3 is CASSYSANQETQYF. In DNA, the CDR3 is TGTGCCAGCAGTTACTCTGCGAATCAAGAGACCCAGTACTTC.

The chain is built from TRBV20-1 and TRBJ2-1; 10 bases agree with TRBD2. Germline CDR1 DFQATT, CDR2 SNEGSKA (reference sequence). This CDR3 contains 16 residues. V lost 3 bases to trimming and J lost 4 bases; unmatched junction nucleotides: 9. The CDR3: CSASSLAGETYNEQFF. For the CDR3, the DNA is TGCAGTGCTAGTTCTCTAGCGGGAGAAACTTACAATGAGCAGTTCTTC.

The rearrangement uses TRBV5-1 and TRBJ1-2; 8 positions match TRBD1. The CDR3 contains 14 residues. V lost 0 bases and J lost 6; bases outside the gene matches: 4. The germline V gene encodes CDR1 SGHRS and CDR2 YFSETQ. CDR3 sequence: CASSLGRGRDGYTF. As DNA, the CDR3 is TGCGCCAGCAGCTTGGGCAGGGGGCGCGATGGCTACACCTTC.

This sequence joins TRBV10-3 and TRBJ2-7; no reliable D call. The germline V gene has CDR1 ENHRY and CDR2 SYGVKD. V dropped 7 bases and J dropped 1 base, with 11 bases sitting between them. This CDR3 comprises 13 residues. The CDR3 nucleotides read TGTGCCATCAACGCCCAGAGGTCCTACGAGCAGTACTTC. As protein: CAINAQRSYEQYF.

This rearrangement joins TRBV11-1 to TRBJ1-2; the D gene is possibly TRBD1 (6 bases). Trimming took off 5 bases at V and 4 bases at J, with 17 bases between the two ends. This CDR3 has 15 amino acids. The germline gives CDR1 SGHAT, CDR2 FQDESV (reference sequence). CDR3 DNA sequence: TGTGCCAGCAGCCCTCAGGGGTCTTTTGGCTATGGCTACACCTTC. Protein product: CASSPQGSFGYGYTF. The variable domain in full, completed from reference TRBV11-1 and TRBJ1-2, reads EAEVAQSPRYKITEKSQAVAFWCDPISGHATLYWYRQILGQGPELLVQFQDESVVDDSQLPKDRFSAERLKGVDSTLKIQPAELGDSAMYLCASSPQGSFGYGYTFGSGTRLTVV.

This clone has just a few counts. V usage is TRBV9 and J usage is TRBJ2-1; 13 bases match TRBD2. In germline, CDR1 is SGDLS, CDR2 YYNGEE. The CDR3 consists of 22 residues. The V and J ends lost 7 bases and 9 bases, in that order; junction bases with no gene match: 31. Here the CDR3 DNA reads TGTGCCAGCCGTCCAGGGGGGTCCGTTTTGGGACTAGCGGGGAACTCTGGTGGTGAGCAGTTCTTC. It is translated as CASRPGGSVLGLAGNSGGEQFF.

CDR3 sequence: CASSSRRGTETQYF. The CDR3 coding sequence is TGTGCCAGTAGTTCGCGCAGGGGGACAGAGACCCAGTACTTC. This rearrangement joins TRBV19 to TRBJ2-5; 7 positions match TRBD1. Unmatched junction bases numbered 7, after V lost 5 bases and J lost 4 bases. Germline V gene data show CDR1 as LNHDA and CDR2 as SQIVND (reference sequence). The CDR3 runs to 14 residues.